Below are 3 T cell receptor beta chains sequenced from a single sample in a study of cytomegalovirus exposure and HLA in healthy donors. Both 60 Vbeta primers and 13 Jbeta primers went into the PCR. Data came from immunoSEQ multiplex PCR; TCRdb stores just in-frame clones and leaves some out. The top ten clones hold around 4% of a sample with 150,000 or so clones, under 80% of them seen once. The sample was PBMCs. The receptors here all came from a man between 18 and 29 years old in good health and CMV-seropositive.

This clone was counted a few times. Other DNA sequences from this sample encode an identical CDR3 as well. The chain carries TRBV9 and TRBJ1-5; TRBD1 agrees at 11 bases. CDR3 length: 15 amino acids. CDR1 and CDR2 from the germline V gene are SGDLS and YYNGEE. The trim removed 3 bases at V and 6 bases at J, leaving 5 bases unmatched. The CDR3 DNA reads TGTGCCAGCAGCGCAGGACAGGGGGCTTCTCAGCCCCAGCATTTT. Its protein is CASSAGQGASQPQHF.

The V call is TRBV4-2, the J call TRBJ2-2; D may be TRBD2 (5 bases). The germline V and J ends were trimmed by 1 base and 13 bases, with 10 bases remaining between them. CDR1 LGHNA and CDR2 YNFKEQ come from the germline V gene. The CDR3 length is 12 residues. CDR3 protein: CASSQGTRGLFF. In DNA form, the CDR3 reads TGTGCCAGCAGCCAAGGGACCCGGGGGCTGTTTTTT.

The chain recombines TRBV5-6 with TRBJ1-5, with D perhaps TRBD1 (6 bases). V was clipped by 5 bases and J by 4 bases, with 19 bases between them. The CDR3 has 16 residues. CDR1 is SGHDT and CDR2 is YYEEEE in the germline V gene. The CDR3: CASRSYSGGGNQPQHF. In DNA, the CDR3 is TGTGCCAGCAGGAGCTATTCGGGGGGCGGAAATCAGCCCCAGCATTTT. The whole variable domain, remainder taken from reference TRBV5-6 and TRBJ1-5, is DAGVTQSPTHLIKTRGQQVTLRCSPKSGHDTVSWYQQALGQGPQFIFQYYEEEERQRGNFPDRFSGHQFPNYSSELNVNALLLGDSALYLCASRSYSGGGNQPQHFGDGTRLSIL.